This T cell receptor beta chain was sequenced for a study of blood T cells in healthy people across ages. At the level of the study: T cells yielded about one barcoded beta molecule per two cells through template switching. Study findings and constraints: Donor CMV status was unknown, possibly confounding expanded clonotype changes.

Trimming took 5 bases from V and 7 from J, leaving 12 bases between them. This CDR3 is 13 amino acids long. Germline V lookup: CDR1 SGHTA, CDR2 FQGNSA. This clonotype was seen more than once but under ten times. Its target is not known. Sample-barcoded 5' priming and a J-beta primer mix drove a second PCR of roughly 7 to 11 cycles. Template switching added a 12-random-nucleotide identifier to every cDNA molecule. There were at least 3 million CDR3-containing paired-end reads obtained from each sample. Via MiXCR, TCRdb re-called the 5' RACE reads, giving one row per CDR3 protein. The sample lists 2 million or so distinct CDR3 sequences; around half were seen once.

Sequencing used blood. This clonotype was sampled from a woman in her thirties or forties in good health. The chain uses TRBV7-2 and TRBJ1-5; the D gene is possibly TRBD1 (6 bases). CDR3 protein: CASSPWTDQPQHF. The CDR3 nucleotides are TGTGCCAGCAGCCCCTGGACAGACCAGCCCCAGCATTTT.